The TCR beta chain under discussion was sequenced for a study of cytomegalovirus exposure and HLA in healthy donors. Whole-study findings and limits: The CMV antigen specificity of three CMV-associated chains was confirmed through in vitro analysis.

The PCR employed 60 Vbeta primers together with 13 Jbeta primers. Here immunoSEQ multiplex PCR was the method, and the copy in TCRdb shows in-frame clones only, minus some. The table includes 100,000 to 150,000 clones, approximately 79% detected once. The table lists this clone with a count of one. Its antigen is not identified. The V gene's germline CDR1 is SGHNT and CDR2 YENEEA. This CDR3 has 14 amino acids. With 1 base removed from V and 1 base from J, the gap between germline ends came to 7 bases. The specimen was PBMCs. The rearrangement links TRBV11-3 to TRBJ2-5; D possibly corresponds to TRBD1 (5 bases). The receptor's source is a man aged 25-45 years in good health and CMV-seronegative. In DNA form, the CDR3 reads TGTGCCAGCAGCTTAGCAGGGCTCCAAGAGACCCAGTACTTC. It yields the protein CASSLAGLQETQYF.